This passage covers 29 T cell receptor beta chains from one sample sequenced in a study of shared clonotypes between healthy human individuals. Naivety among CD8 cells was defined by CD45RO negativity and positive CCR7 selection, thereby excluding terminally differentiated effector memory CD45RA+ cells. Only in-frame clones appear in the TCRdb table, and some are missing; sequencing was by immunoSEQ multiplex PCR. The sample consists of more than 550,000 clones, 92% of them appearing once. The material sequenced was naive CD8+ T cells sorted from blood. The source is a man younger than 45 in good health.

This clone was counted a single time. The sample has other DNA sequences that encode this CDR3 too. CDR3 DNA: TGCGCCAGCAGCTTGGGAGCCAGCGGGACGTACGAGCAGTACTTC. It specifies CASSLGASGTYEQYF. The V and J genes are TRBV5-1 and TRBJ2-7, with 7 nucleotides matching TRBD2. Germline-derived CDR1 and CDR2 are SGHRS and YFSETQ. This CDR3 has 15 residues. J lost 4 bases, V lost 0 bases, and 7 bases had no gene match.

The chain couples TRBV4-3 to TRBJ2-7, with D possibly matching TRBD1 (6 bases). This CDR3 contains 12 residues. Per the germline V gene, CDR1 is LGHNA and CDR2 is YSLEER. Trimming removed 4 bases from V and 7 bases from J, with 11 bases in between. For the CDR3, the DNA is TGCGCCAGCAGCCCGGACAGAGTGGAGCAGTACTTC. Residues: CASSPDRVEQYF.

The J gene is TRBJ2-7, the V gene TRBV7-9; a possible D gene is TRBD1 (6 bases). Trimming stripped 3 bases from V and 4 bases from J, with 13 bases between. CDR3 length equals 14 residues. CDR1 is SEHNR and CDR2 is FQNEAQ in the germline V gene (reference sequence). Here the CDR3 DNA reads TGTGCCAGCAGCTTCCGGGACAACCTATACGAGCAGTACTTC. This encodes CASSFRDNLYEQYF.

This clone came up once. In DNA, the CDR3 is TGTGCCAGTAGCGGGACTGCCGACAATGAGCAGTTCTTC. Residues: CASSGTADNEQFF. The chain recombines TRBV19 with TRBJ2-1, with D maybe TRBD2 (6 bases). Trimming pared 6 bases from V and 5 bases from J, leaving 11 bases between. The CDR3 totals 13 residues. Germline V CDR1 and CDR2: LNHDA, SQIVND (reference sequence). Full variable domain (outside the CDR3, taken from reference TRBV19 and TRBJ2-1): DGGITQSPKYLFRKEGQNVTLSCEQNLNHDAMYWYRQDPGQGLRLIYYSQIVNDFQKGDIAEGYSVSREKKESFPLTVTSAQKNPTAFYLCASSGTADNEQFFGPGTRLTVL.

The chain uses TRBV6-5 and TRBJ2-1; 8 nucleotides align to TRBD2. The junction had 3 bases not matched to a gene; V was cut back by 0 bases and J by 5 bases. This CDR3 has 15 residues. Germline V gives CDR1 MNHEY, CDR2 SVGAGI. CDR3 coding DNA: TGTGCCAGCAGTTACTCGATTAGCGGGGACAATGAGCAGTTCTTC. It yields the protein CASSYSISGDNEQFF.

This chain connects TRBV9 to TRBJ2-5; 9 nucleotides agree with TRBD1. The CDR3 consists of 14 residues. The germline gives CDR1 SGDLS, CDR2 YYNGEE. With V trimmed by 3 bases and J by 4 bases, 4 bases remained unmatched. The CDR3 nucleotides are TGTGCCAGCAGCGAAACAGGGGGCGGAGAGACCCAGTACTTC. This translates into CASSETGGGETQYF.

The rearrangement joins TRBV5-5 to TRBJ1-2; possible D gene TRBD1, 6 bases. This CDR3 is 16 amino acids long. Germline assignment: CDR1 SGHKS and CDR2 YYEKEE (reference sequence). The V gene lost 0 bases and the J gene lost 4 bases, with 16 bases spanning the gap. The DNA for the CDR3 is TGTGCCAGCAGCTTGGCGGCAGGGACAAATCTCTATGGCTACACCTTC. This translates into CASSLAAGTNLYGYTF.

This chain links TRBV5-1 with TRBJ2-7, with TRBD2 as a possible D gene (5 bases). V was shortened by 2 bases and J by 2 bases, with 14 bases between the two germline ends. The CDR3 consists of 15 residues. The germline CDR1 and CDR2 sequences are SGHRS and YFSETQ. The CDR3 region is CASSLAAGVPYEQYF. In DNA form, the CDR3 reads TGCGCCAGCAGCTTAGCGGCCGGGGTCCCCTACGAGCAGTACTTC.

V is TRBV29-1 and J is TRBJ2-3; D possibly uses TRBD1 or TRBD2 (5 bases each). The germline V gene encodes CDR1 SQVTM and CDR2 ANQGSEA. This CDR3 spans 14 amino acids. CDR3 in amino acids: CITGGVWDTDTQYF. The DNA for the CDR3 is TGCATCACTGGGGGAGTCTGGGACACAGATACGCAGTATTTT.

This chain uses TRBV28 with TRBJ2-1; D perhaps matches TRBD1 (6 bases). Germline CDR1 reads MDHEN; CDR2 reads SYDVKM. V dropped 2 bases and J dropped 6 bases, with 8 bases sitting between them. The CDR3 spans 13 residues. The CDR3 DNA is TGTGCCAGCAGTTTAGGGACAATCAATGAGCAGTTCTTC. As protein: CASSLGTINEQFF.

The table lists this clone with a few counts. The chain uses TRBV7-9 and TRBJ2-1; D perhaps matches TRBD1 (6 bases). V was pared by 6 bases and J by 10 bases, with 16 bases between. The germline V gene encodes CDR1 SEHNR and CDR2 FQNEAQ (reference sequence). This CDR3 comprises 13 residues. CDR3 amino acids: CASSNQGPLEQFF. The DNA of the CDR3 is TGTGCCAGCAGTAACCAGGGGCCCTTGGAGCAGTTCTTC.

This clone was detected once. V gene TRBV7-9 combines with J gene TRBJ2-2, with TRBD2 as a possible D gene (5 bases). V lost 11 bases, J lost 0 bases, and 16 bases lay in between. Germline V CDR1 and CDR2: SEHNR, FQNEAQ (reference sequence). CDR3 length: 15 residues. In DNA form, the CDR3 reads TGTGCCTCCCGTGGGGAGCTCGCGAACACCGGGGAGCTGTTTTTT. Amino acid sequence: CASRGELANTGELFF.

The genes are TRBV5-6 and TRBJ2-3; D might be TRBD1 (6 bases). The CDR3 length is 15 residues. Germline values: CDR1 SGHDT, CDR2 YYEEEE. V lost 1 base to trimming and J lost 2 bases, with 11 bases between them. Written as DNA, the CDR3 is TGTGCCAGCAGCTTGCGCGACAGGTTCACAGATACGCAGTATTTT. Translation gives CASSLRDRFTDTQYF.

This clone was recorded once. This sequence joins TRBV11-1 and TRBJ2-1; 8 bases line up with TRBD1. The CDR3 is 15 amino acids. Germline assignment: CDR1 SGHAT and CDR2 FQDESV (reference sequence). With 3 bases clipped from V and 5 bases from J, the junction kept 6 bases outside the gene matches. The CDR3 sequence: CASSLETGDNNEQFF. In DNA form, the CDR3 reads TGTGCCAGCAGCTTGGAGACAGGGGATAACAATGAGCAGTTCTTC. Looking up the rest from reference TRBV11-1 and TRBJ2-1 gives the full variable domain: EAEVAQSPRYKITEKSQAVAFWCDPISGHATLYWYRQILGQGPELLVQFQDESVVDDSQLPKDRFSAERLKGVDSTLKIQPAELGDSAMYLCASSLETGDNNEQFFGPGTRLTVL.

The J gene is TRBJ1-1, the V gene TRBV7-9, with D possibly being TRBD1 (5 bases). Germline V gene lookup returns CDR1 SEHNR and CDR2 FQNEAQ (reference sequence). This CDR3 has 15 amino acids. Trimming shortened V by 7 bases and J by 0 bases, and 15 bases separated the two germline ends. CDR3 residues: CASNPRTLMNTEAFF. The CDR3 nucleotides are TGTGCCAGCAACCCCCGGACACTCATGAACACTGAAGCTTTCTTT. Supplemented by reference TRBV7-9 and TRBJ1-1, the full variable domain reads DTGVSQNPRHKITKRGQNVTFRCDPISEHNRLYWYRQTLGQGPEFLTYFQNEAQLEKSRLLSDRFSAERPKGSFSTLEIQRTEQGDSAMYLCASNPRTLMNTEAFFGQGTRLTVV.

The chain uses TRBV7-8 and TRBJ2-3, with D unresolved. Germline CDR1 and CDR2: SGHVS and FQNEAQ. The CDR3 covers 16 residues. V dropped 5 bases and J dropped 5 bases, with 20 bases sitting between them. CDR3 in DNA: TGTGCCAGCAGCACCACTTTACATGGGCGAGAAGATACGCAGTATTTT. Translation gives CASSTTLHGREDTQYF.

The chain links TRBV2 to TRBJ2-7; D is perhaps TRBD2 (7 bases). V lost 8 bases, J lost 3 bases, and 11 bases lay in between. This CDR3 is 12 amino acids long. Germline CDR1 SNHLY, CDR2 FYNNEI. In DNA, the CDR3 is TGTGCCAGCGTCGGGGGGCTCTACGAGCAGTACTTC. Translation: CASVGGLYEQYF.

This chain joins TRBV7-9 and TRBJ2-4; D is possibly TRBD1 (5 bases). The CDR3 contains 17 residues. V lost 3 bases, J lost 4 bases, and 19 bases lay in between. The germline CDR1 and CDR2 sequences are SEHNR and FQNEAQ (reference sequence). The CDR3 DNA reads TGTGCCAGCAGCTTCCCGGCAGCCACTGGGGCGAAAAACATTCAGTACTTC. Its protein is CASSFPAATGAKNIQYF.

The chain joins TRBV27 to TRBJ2-1; D is uncertain. Trimming took 6 bases from V and 9 from J, leaving 18 bases between them. CDR3 length: 14 amino acids. Germline lookup yields CDR1 MNHEY and CDR2 SMNVEV (reference sequence). The CDR3 region has the DNA TGTGCCAGCAGCGACTTACTGGTCCCTAGTGAGCAGTTCTTC. It codes for CASSDLLVPSEQFF.

The chain joins TRBV5-1 to TRBJ2-7, with TRBD1 identical over 8 bases. This CDR3 comprises 14 residues. Germline V gives CDR1 SGHRS, CDR2 YFSETQ. Trimming removed 5 bases from V and 5 bases from J; junction bases left unmatched: 9. The CDR3 DNA reads as TGCGCCAGCAGGCTGGAGCAGGGGGCCCACGAGCAGTACTTC. It is translated as CASRLEQGAHEQYF.

The CDR3 bases are TGTGCCTGGGTCCCGACAGGGAACAATGAAAAACTGTTTTTT. Translation: CAWVPTGNNEKLFF. V is TRBV30 and J is TRBJ1-4, with 7 bases fitting TRBD1. The CDR3 is made up of 14 amino acids. Unmatched junction bases numbered 8, after V lost 5 bases and J lost 5 bases. Germline V CDR1 and CDR2: GTSNPN, SVGIG (reference sequence).

The V gene is TRBV28, the J gene TRBJ2-7; D unresolved. With 5 bases removed from V and 2 bases from J, the gap between germline ends came to 25 bases. The CDR3 runs 18 residues. CDR1 and CDR2 from the germline V gene are MDHEN and SYDVKM. As DNA, the CDR3 is TGTGCCAGCAGTACCAATTCTCATGTCCTGAACTTACCCTACGAGCAGTACTTC. Translating it yields CASSTNSHVLNLPYEQYF.

The chain couples TRBV6-6 to TRBJ1-2, with D possibly being TRBD1 (6 bases). Trimming removed 3 bases from V and 5 bases from J, with 13 bases in between. This CDR3 has 14 residues. Germline CDR1 reads MNHNY; CDR2 reads SVGAGI (reference sequence). CDR3 residues: CASSYSGGSYGYTF. CDR3 nucleotide sequence: TGTGCCAGCAGTTATTCGGGGGGCTCATATGGCTACACCTTC.

The V and J genes are TRBV5-1 and TRBJ2-2, with D uncertain. Trimming took 4 bases from V and 1 from J, leaving 17 bases between them. Germline loops: CDR1 SGHRS, CDR2 YFSETQ. The CDR3 contains 17 residues. The DNA of the CDR3 is TGCGCCAGCAGCAACGAAGCTGGATTACGGAACACCGGGGAGCTGTTTTTT. As protein: CASSNEAGLRNTGELFF.

This clone has only one observation. V and J are TRBV19 and TRBJ1-2; possible D gene TRBD1, 6 bases. Germline V CDR1 and CDR2: LNHDA, SQIVND (reference sequence). Trimming took off 5 bases at V and 8 bases at J, with 12 bases between the two ends. CDR3 size: 12 residues. This chain's CDR3 is CASSGGAGGYTF. CDR3 bases: TGTGCCAGTAGTGGGGGCGCAGGAGGCTACACCTTC. Supplemented by reference TRBV19 and TRBJ1-2, the full variable domain reads DGGITQSPKYLFRKEGQNVTLSCEQNLNHDAMYWYRQDPGQGLRLIYYSQIVNDFQKGDIAEGYSVSREKKESFPLTVTSAQKNPTAFYLCASSGGAGGYTFGSGTRLTVV.

The rearrangement uses TRBV30 and TRBJ1-3; D gene ambiguous. Deletions cut 3 bases from V and 0 bases from J, with 6 bases between. From germline, CDR1 is GTSNPN and CDR2 SVGIG (reference sequence). This CDR3 region has 13 residues. The CDR3 is CAWRLNSGNTIYF. CDR3 DNA: TGTGCCTGGAGATTAAACTCTGGAAACACCATATATTTT.

Only one count was recorded for this clone. The chain combines TRBV5-6 with TRBJ1-1; 9 nucleotides align to TRBD1. The J segment lost 2 bases and the V segment lost 4 bases, leaving 9 bases of the junction unmatched. The germline V gene encodes CDR1 SGHDT and CDR2 YYEEEE. The CDR3 length is 16 residues. This CDR3 reads CASSPKGQGGNTEAFF. CDR3 DNA sequence: TGTGCCAGCAGCCCAAAGGGACAGGGAGGTAACACTGAAGCTTTCTTT.

The chain combines TRBV14 with TRBJ2-7; D might be TRBD2 (6 bases). CDR1 and CDR2 (germline): SGHDN, FVKESK. The CDR3 spans 13 residues. Trimming shortened V by 7 bases and J by 2 bases, and 12 bases separated the two germline ends. The CDR3 DNA reads as TGTGCCAGCACGGGACTGGGAACCTACGAGCAGTACTTC. Translated: CASTGLGTYEQYF.

The rearrangement joins TRBV30 to TRBJ2-1, with 8 bases lining up with TRBD2. The CDR3 sequence is 15 residues long. Losses at the gene ends were 0 bases for V and 8 bases for J; bases not matched to a gene: 9. Germline lookup yields CDR1 GTSNPN and CDR2 SVGIG (reference sequence). This CDR3 reads CAWSVAGGFHDEQFF. The CDR3 coding sequence is TGTGCCTGGAGTGTGGCGGGAGGATTTCACGATGAGCAGTTCTTC.